These 13 T cell receptor beta chains were sequenced from one sample in a study of CD8+CD57+ T cells in acquired aplastic anemia. Genomic DNA constituted the template upon which TCR beta VDJ and CDR3 profiling was performed. Each CDR3 protein gets one entry after TCRdb re-called the reads with MiXCR. The profile shows 150,000 to 200,000 distinct CDR3 sequences, roughly 50% of them singletons. By flow cytometry, patients selected for sequencing had shown an expansion of CD8+CD57+ cells. Sequencing was performed on sorted CD4+, CD8+, or CD8+CD57+ T cells (not recorded which) from PBMCs. The receptors were sampled from a human donor with aplastic anemia.

With regard to this clonotype: Given a much more abundant clone one base away, this may be a read error. The chain is built from TRBV7-2 and TRBJ2-7, with a weak D call TRBD1 (6 bases). The CDR3 sequence is 15 residues long. Trimming pared 5 bases from V and 9 bases from J, leaving 23 bases between. The germline gives CDR1 SGHTA, CDR2 FQGNSA. This CDR3 is CASSPQGVGANGQYF. In DNA, the CDR3 is TGTGCCAGCAGCCCCCAGGGAGTGGGGGCTAACGGGCAGTACTTC.

Remarks on this clonotype: Given a much more abundant clone one base away, this may be a read error. The genes are TRBV3-1 and TRBJ2-7; D is unresolved. Trimming shortened V by 0 bases and J by 1 base, and 7 bases separated the two germline ends. This CDR3 has 14 amino acids. Per the germline V gene, CDR1 is LGHDT and CDR2 is YNNKEL (reference sequence). CDR3 DNA: TGTGCCAGCAGCCAAGAATCCAGGTCCTACGAGCAGTACGTC. Translated, it gives CASSQESRSYEQYV.

This clonotype was observed a handful of times. The chain combines TRBV6-1 with TRBJ2-7, with no clear D. The CDR3 length is 16 residues. CDR1 is MNHNS, CDR2 SASEGT, per germline. V was shortened by 6 bases and J by 0 bases, with 18 bases between the two germline ends. The DNA of the CDR3 is TGTGCCAGCAGCAACTGGGGATTCGGCGGCTCCTACGAGCAGTACGTC. Translation gives CASSNWGFGGSYEQYV.

The chain joins TRBV10-1 to TRBJ2-1, with 7 bases identical to TRBD2. With 4 bases clipped from V and 6 bases from J, the junction kept 6 bases outside the gene matches. The CDR3 has 14 amino acids. Germline lookup yields CDR1 WNHNN and CDR2 SYGVQD (reference sequence). The CDR3 DNA reads as TGCGCCAGCAGTGTCCTAGCGGAGAGCAATGAGCAGTTCTTC. Translated: CASSVLAESNEQFF.

There are many counts of this clonotype. The chain joins TRBV19 to TRBJ1-5; D is unresolved. This CDR3 region has 16 residues. The germline CDR1 and CDR2 sequences are LNHDA and SQIVND (reference sequence). Trimming stripped 3 bases from V and 4 bases from J, with 16 bases between. The CDR3 loop reads CASSIIRTSINQPQHF. DNA for the CDR3: TGTGCCAGTAGTATTATCCGAACCAGCATAAATCAGCCCCAGCATTTT.

The sample holds a few counts of this clonotype. This may stem from a read error, because a much larger clone lies one nucleotide away. This chain joins TRBV9 and TRBJ2-3; 9 bases fit TRBD2. The CDR3 contains 16 residues. The trim removed 0 bases at V and 10 bases at J, leaving 12 bases unmatched. Germline V CDR1 and CDR2: SGDLS, YYNGEE. The CDR3 region has the DNA TGTGCCAGCAGCGTAGGTCTAGCGGGGTCTGGGAATGCGCAGTATTTT. Protein sequence: CASSVGLAGSGNAQYF.

The rearrangement uses TRBV29-1 and TRBJ2-7, with TRBD2 as a possible D gene (5 bases). This CDR3 is 15 amino acids long. The germline V gene has CDR1 SQVTM and CDR2 ANQGSEA. Trimming pared 4 bases from V and 0 bases from J, leaving 16 bases between. CDR3 coding DNA: TGCAGCGTTGTGTTCCCCCGGGGAAGCTCCTACGAGCAGTACTTC. Amino acid sequence: CSVVFPRGSSYEQYF.

This clonotype was counted many times. The chain combines TRBV5-1 with TRBJ1-2, with 9 bases fitting TRBD1. The germline CDR1 and CDR2 sequences are SGHRS and YFSETQ. The V gene end was trimmed by 2 bases and the J gene end by 4 bases; junction bases not matched to a gene: 6. The CDR3 sequence is 15 residues long. The CDR3 DNA follows: TGCGCCAGCAGCTTAACAGGGGGCACGGGCTATGGCTACACCTTC. Amino acids: CASSLTGGTGYGYTF. Looking up the rest from reference TRBV5-1 and TRBJ1-2 gives the full variable domain: KAGVTQTPRYLIKTRGQQVTLSCSPISGHRSVSWYQQTPGQGLQFLFEYFSETQRNKGNFPGRFSGRQFSNSRSEMNVSTLELGDSALYLCASSLTGGTGYGYTFGSGTRLTVV.

At least ten counts were recorded for this clonotype. V and J are TRBV5-1 and TRBJ1-1, with D perhaps TRBD1 (6 bases). Germline V gene sequence: CDR1 SGHRS, CDR2 YFSETQ. V gave up 4 bases and J gave up 3 bases, with 19 bases separating them. The CDR3 extends over 16 amino acids. The CDR3 DNA is TGCGCCAGCAGCCGTAGGGGGTCAGGGGTGGACACTGAAGCTTTCTTT. Its translation: CASSRRGSGVDTEAFF.

Details on this clonotype: This may come from a read error, since a much larger clone is one base off. This chain joins TRBV7-9 and TRBJ1-1; no reliable D call. The CDR3 is made up of 11 amino acids. CDR1 is SEHNR and CDR2 is FQNEAQ in the germline V gene (reference sequence). Deletions cut 5 bases from V and 3 bases from J, with 4 bases between. CDR3 sequence: CASSQDTEAFF. The CDR3, as DNA: TGTGCCAGCAGCCAGGACACTGAAGCTTTCTTT.

This clonotype was seen many times. The genes are TRBV9 and TRBJ2-7; 12 bases agree with TRBD2. V lost 0 bases to trimming and J lost 5 bases; unmatched junction nucleotides: 6. Germline CDR1 SGDLS, CDR2 YYNGEE. This CDR3 has 16 amino acids. The DNA of the CDR3 is TGTGCCAGCAGCGTAGGGACTAGCGGGATGAGAGACGAGCAGTACTTC. It encodes CASSVGTSGMRDEQYF.

This clonotype was counted many times. The chain has TRBV7-9 and TRBJ1-5; 8 bases align to TRBD1. The CDR3 is 15 residues long. Germline loops: CDR1 SEHNR, CDR2 FQNEAQ (reference sequence). J lost 5 bases, V lost 5 bases, and 8 bases had no gene match. This CDR3 is CASSIGTGADQPQHF. DNA for the CDR3: TGTGCCAGCAGCATTGGGACAGGAGCAGATCAGCCCCAGCATTTT.

The chain uses TRBV7-3 and TRBJ1-2; TRBD1 matches at 7 bases. Trimming took 2 bases from V and 3 from J; bases not matched to a gene: 6. Germline values: CDR1 SGHTA, CDR2 FQGTGA. The CDR3 contains 15 residues. CDR3 sequence: CASSLAQTGYYGYTF. The CDR3 DNA is TGTGCCAGCAGCTTAGCCCAGACAGGGTACTATGGCTACACCTTC.